The 30 T cell receptor beta chains listed next were all sequenced from one sample in a study of OX40 agonist ivuxolimab in advanced cancers. The repertoire was sequenced with immunoSEQ multiplex PCR; TCRdb's copy has only in-frame clones and lacks some. The sample carries about 80,000 clones, about 86% recorded once. The specimen was CD4+ or CD8+ T cells sorted from blood, collected in a trial of the OX40 agonist ivuxolimab. The receptor source for this set is an adult with an advanced solid tumor such as melanoma, head and neck, liver or kidney cancer.

The rearrangement links TRBV28 to TRBJ1-2, with D possibly being TRBD1 (5 bases). Germline CDR1 is MDHEN and CDR2 is SYDVKM. The CDR3 is 15 amino acids. Trimming shortened V by 4 bases and J by 8 bases, and 20 bases separated the two germline ends. The CDR3 bases are TGTGCCAGCAGTTCAGGGCCCTATTCACACTTGGGCTACACCTTC. Its translation: CASSSGPYSHLGYTF.

This clone has only a few counts. V gene TRBV18 combines with J gene TRBJ2-5, with D tentatively TRBD2 (5 bases). This CDR3 comprises 16 residues. CDR1 and CDR2 (germline): KGHSH, LQKENI. Trimming removed 5 bases from V and 2 bases from J, with 18 bases in between. The CDR3 DNA is TGTGCCAGCTCATTAGAGAGAGGCCGGGGACAAGAGACCCAGTACTTC. Translation: CASSLERGRGQETQYF.

The chain combines TRBV10-1 with TRBJ2-7; a weak D match, TRBD1 (7 bases). The CDR3 is 14 amino acids. V shed 0 bases and J shed 7 bases, with 13 bases lying between them. The germline gives CDR1 WNHNN, CDR2 SYGVQD (reference sequence). The CDR3 bases are TGCGCCAGCAGTGAGTCGGAGGGGGCGGTGGAGCAGTACTTC. Translating it yields CASSESEGAVEQYF.

This chain joins TRBV15 and TRBJ1-5, with a weak D call TRBD1 (5 bases). The V end lost 5 bases, the J end lost 3 bases, and 14 bases lay between the germline ends. CDR1 and CDR2 (germline): LNHNV, YYDKDF (reference sequence). The CDR3 sequence is 15 residues long. The CDR3 protein is CATSVGTGYNQPQHF. Here the CDR3 DNA reads TGTGCCACCAGCGTGGGCACAGGTTACAATCAGCCCCAGCATTTT. The complete variable domain, with remaining parts taken from reference TRBV15 and TRBJ1-5, reads DAMVIQNPRYQVTQFGKPVTLSCSQTLNHNVMYWYQQKSSQAPKLLFHYYDKDFNNEADTPDNFQSRRPNTSFCFLDIRSPGLGDTAMYLCATSVGTGYNQPQHFGDGTRLSIL.

The chain is built from TRBV4-3 and TRBJ2-1; 14 bases are shared with TRBD2. The germline gives CDR1 LGHNA, CDR2 YSLEER. The V gene end was trimmed by 4 bases and the J gene end by 10 bases; junction bases not matched to a gene: 3. CDR3 length: 14 amino acids. The CDR3 loop is CASSLRLAGGEQFF. DNA of the CDR3: TGCGCCAGCAGCCTTCGACTAGCGGGGGGGGAGCAGTTCTTC.

This chain connects TRBV6-1 to TRBJ1-3, with D unresolved. V dropped 7 bases and J dropped 2 bases, with 15 bases sitting between them. From germline, CDR1 is MNHNS and CDR2 SASEGT. The CDR3 loop spans 15 amino acids. CDR3 loop: CASTPVAKAGNTIYF. The CDR3 region has the DNA TGTGCCAGCACCCCGGTCGCGAAGGCTGGAAACACCATATATTTT.

The chain uses TRBV7-6 and TRBJ2-1; D call uncertain. Germline CDR1 SGHVS, CDR2 FNYEAQ. The CDR3 covers 15 residues. V dropped 2 bases and J dropped 4 bases, with 12 bases sitting between them. The chain's CDR3 is CASSLIAQTYNEQFF. In nucleotides, the CDR3 is TGTGCCAGCAGCTTAATTGCACAGACATACAATGAGCAGTTCTTC.

The V call is TRBV11-2, the J call TRBJ2-5; 8 bases align to TRBD2. V shed 2 bases, J shed 2 bases, and the junction held 7 bases outside the gene matches. This CDR3 contains 16 residues. The V gene's germline CDR1 is SGHAT and CDR2 FQNNGV. The CDR3 DNA follows: TGTGCCAGCAGCTTATCTCCGGGACTAGGACAAGAGACCCAGTACTTC. Its protein product is CASSLSPGLGQETQYF. Full variable domain (missing parts from reference TRBV11-2 and TRBJ2-5): EAGVAQSPRYKIIEKRQSVAFWCNPISGHATLYWYQQILGQGPKLLIQFQNNGVVDDSQLPKDRFSAERLKGVDSTLKIQPAKLEDSAVYLCASSLSPGLGQETQYFGPGTRLLVL.

This clone was counted once. This rearrangement joins TRBV29-1 to TRBJ1-4; D is perhaps TRBD1 (6 bases). The CDR3 has 13 amino acids. Germline assignment: CDR1 SQVTM and CDR2 ANQGSEA. V was clipped by 5 bases and J by 1 base, with 8 bases between them. In DNA, the CDR3 is TGCAGCGTTACAGGGATAACTAATGAAAAACTGTTTTTT. This sequence encodes CSVTGITNEKLFF.

V and J are TRBV5-5 and TRBJ2-5, with TRBD2 matching 9 bases. Germline loops: CDR1 SGHKS, CDR2 YYEKEE (reference sequence). V lost 0 bases and J lost 6; bases outside the gene matches: 9. This CDR3 comprises 16 residues. CDR3 sequence reads: CASSLAAGGGIKTQYF. In DNA, the CDR3 is TGTGCCAGCAGCTTGGCAGCGGGGGGCGGTATAAAGACCCAGTACTTC.

This rearrangement joins TRBV5-1 to TRBJ2-5; D remains ambiguous. The germline gives CDR1 SGHRS, CDR2 YFSETQ. The CDR3 contains 12 residues. Trimming cost V 4 bases and J 1 base, with 5 bases left between them. The CDR3, as DNA: TGCGCCAGCAGCCCCGCCCAAGAGACCCAGTACTTC. Translation gives CASSPAQETQYF.

The chain is built from TRBV5-5 and TRBJ1-4; D perhaps matches TRBD1 (6 bases). The CDR3 has 15 amino acids. Trimming took off 0 bases at V and 7 bases at J, with 13 bases between the two ends. CDR1 and CDR2 (germline): SGHKS, YYEKEE (reference sequence). The DNA of the CDR3 is TGTGCCAGCAGCTTGGCCGGGACAAAAGGTGAAAAACTGTTTTTT. This encodes CASSLAGTKGEKLFF.

V usage is TRBV11-2 and J usage is TRBJ2-3; D unresolved. V was shortened by 4 bases and J by 4 bases, with 12 bases between the two germline ends. This CDR3 has 14 amino acids. CDR1 is SGHAT, CDR2 FQNNGV, per germline. The chain's CDR3 is CASSYRKDSDTQYF. The CDR3 DNA reads TGTGCCAGCAGCTACCGGAAGGATTCAGATACGCAGTATTTT.

The gene calls are TRBV19 and TRBJ2-3; tentatively, D is TRBD1 (6 bases). CDR1 is LNHDA, CDR2 SQIVND, per germline (reference sequence). Trimming removed 3 bases from V and 8 bases from J, with 21 bases in between. The CDR3 has 16 amino acids. CDR3 DNA: TGTGCCAGTAGTATGCGACAGGCCGGGCACGATGGTACGCAGTATTTT. Protein product: CASSMRQAGHDGTQYF.

V gene TRBV6-5 combines with J gene TRBJ1-1; D not certain. V was clipped by 6 bases and J by 7 bases, with 15 bases between them. The germline V gene encodes CDR1 MNHEY and CDR2 SVGAGI. CDR3 length: 13 amino acids. CDR3 nucleotide sequence: TGTGCCAGCAGCCGAGAGGCCCGGGATGAAGCTTTCTTT. This translates into CASSREARDEAFF.

V gene TRBV4-2 combines with J gene TRBJ2-5; D is unresolved. Germline CDR1 reads LGHNA; CDR2 reads YNFKEQ. This CDR3 comprises 13 residues. V was shortened by 6 bases and J by 4 bases, with 12 bases between the two germline ends. The CDR3 protein is CASSNAGLETQYF. The CDR3 nucleotides read TGTGCCAGCAGTAACGCCGGCCTAGAGACCCAGTACTTC.

The chain recombines TRBV7-8 with TRBJ1-4, with D hard to call. There are 17 residues in the CDR3. Per the germline V gene, CDR1 is SGHVS and CDR2 is FQNEAQ. Between the trimmed V and J ends, which lost 2 bases and 0 bases, there was a span of 13 bases. The CDR3: CASSLRRETATNEKLFF. CDR3 sequence (DNA): TGTGCCAGCAGCTTAAGGCGGGAGACCGCAACTAATGAAAAACTGTTTTTT.

In its sample, this clone was seen a few times. CDR3: CAWIDRGRYNEQFF. The CDR3 nucleotides read TGTGCCTGGATAGACAGGGGACGGTACAATGAGCAGTTCTTC. The chain couples TRBV30 to TRBJ2-1, with 8 bases that match TRBD1. Germline V lookup: CDR1 GTSNPN, CDR2 SVGIG (reference sequence). The junction had 6 bases not matched to a gene; V was cut back by 4 bases and J by 4 bases. This CDR3 has 14 amino acids.

The J gene is TRBJ2-1, the V gene TRBV29-1; 8 nucleotides match TRBD1. Germline trimming cut 6 bases from V and 1 base from J; bases unmatched to any gene: 5. The CDR3 is 14 amino acids. Germline CDR1 and CDR2: SQVTM and ANQGSEA. The chain's CDR3 is CSVPGQGSYNEQFF. CDR3 sequence (DNA): TGCAGCGTCCCCGGACAGGGTTCCTACAATGAGCAGTTCTTC.

The chain uses TRBV7-8 and TRBJ1-2; D ambiguous. This CDR3 has 14 amino acids. CDR1 is SGHVS, CDR2 FQNEAQ, per germline. Trimming removed 5 bases at V and 1 base at J, with 11 bases between. The CDR3 DNA reads TGTGCCAGCAGCCCAAGTCCATTTAACTATGGCTACACCTTC. Amino acids: CASSPSPFNYGYTF. Full variable domain (rest looked up from reference TRBV7-8 and TRBJ1-2): GAGVSQSPRYKVAKRGQDVALRCDPISGHVSLFWYQQALGQGPEFLTYFQNEAQLDKSGLPSDRFFAERPEGSVSTLKIQRTQQEDSAVYLCASSPSPFNYGYTFGSGTRLTVV.

The chain recombines TRBV7-2 with TRBJ2-2; possibly TRBD2 for D (6 bases). In germline, CDR1 is SGHTA, CDR2 FQGNSA. Trimming took 2 bases from V and 5 from J, leaving 6 bases between them. This CDR3 comprises 13 residues. For the CDR3, the DNA is TGTGCCAGCAGCTTACGGGGGACCGGGGAGCTGTTTTTT. Amino acid sequence: CASSLRGTGELFF.

The chain links TRBV7-9 to TRBJ1-2; D may be TRBD1 (6 bases). This CDR3 has 14 residues. The V gene lost 5 bases and the J gene lost 4 bases, with 14 bases spanning the gap. The germline gives CDR1 SEHNR, CDR2 FQNEAQ (reference sequence). Here the CDR3 DNA reads TGTGCCAGCAGCCCCCCCAGACAGGTCTATGGCTACACCTTC. It yields the protein CASSPPRQVYGYTF.

The rearrangement uses TRBV7-3 and TRBJ2-1, with 9 nucleotides matching TRBD2. The ends lost 2 bases at V and 6 bases at J; junction bases unmatched: 11. The V gene's germline CDR1 is SGHTA and CDR2 FQGTGA. The CDR3 has 17 amino acids. This chain's CDR3 is CASSLSGGSGGINEQFF. CDR3 nucleotides: TGTGCCAGCAGCTTATCCGGCGGTAGCGGGGGAATCAATGAGCAGTTCTTC.

The chain links TRBV10-2 to TRBJ1-3; D is uncertain. Looked up from germline, CDR1 is WSHSY and CDR2 is SAAADI. This CDR3 has 15 amino acids. Deletions cut 0 bases from V and 2 bases from J, with 8 bases between. The CDR3 loop reads CASSESVGTGNTIYF. CDR3 nucleotides: TGCGCCAGCAGTGAGTCGGTAGGGACTGGAAACACCATATATTTT.

This clone was counted only a few times. J is TRBJ2-7 and V is TRBV5-5; no reliable D call. This CDR3 contains 11 residues. Trimming left V 4 bases short and J 7 bases short, with 9 bases between. Germline lookup yields CDR1 SGHKS and CDR2 YYEKEE (reference sequence). CDR3 residues: CASSPLGEQYF. CDR3 nucleotide sequence: TGTGCCAGCAGCCCCCTAGGAGAGCAGTACTTC.

Only one count was recorded for this clone. The rearrangement uses TRBV21-1 and TRBJ2-7; TRBD2, the table's D call, was not compared with the DNA. TRBV21-1 is shown as a pseudogene. The CDR3 has 16 residues. The CDR3 protein is CASRILLAGGPYEQYF. CDR3 DNA: TGTGCCAGCAGGATACTTCTAGCGGGAGGTCCCTACGAGCAGTACTTC.

The V gene is TRBV28, the J gene TRBJ2-7; D gene unclear. Trimming cost V 8 bases and J 3 bases, with 17 bases left between them. This CDR3 has 14 residues. Germline V gene sequence: CDR1 MDHEN, CDR2 SYDVKM. The CDR3 loop reads CASQFRADHYEQYF. The CDR3 coding sequence is TGTGCCAGCCAATTCCGGGCCGACCACTACGAGCAGTACTTC.

The chain couples TRBV7-2 to TRBJ1-2; TRBD1 aligns across 12 bases. Germline V gene data show CDR1 as SGHTA and CDR2 as FQGNSA. This CDR3 is built from 18 residues. J lost 7 bases, V lost 1 base, and 13 bases had no gene match. The CDR3 sequence: CASSLGGGTGGSLGGYTF. CDR3 nucleotides: TGTGCCAGCAGCTTAGGAGGGGGGACAGGGGGCTCCTTGGGTGGCTACACCTTC.

The chain employs TRBV9 and TRBJ1-1, with D unclear. The CDR3 has 13 residues. V lost 5 bases and J lost 4, with 12 bases in between. Germline-derived CDR1 and CDR2 are SGDLS and YYNGEE. This CDR3 is CASRGFSGTEAFF. CDR3 bases: TGTGCCAGCAGAGGGTTTTCAGGCACTGAAGCTTTCTTT.

J is TRBJ2-3 and V is TRBV7-9; D not certain. The germline V gene has CDR1 SEHNR and CDR2 FQNEAQ (reference sequence). The CDR3 sequence is 10 residues long. Trimming left V 4 bases short and J 7 bases short, with 3 bases between. Here the CDR3 reads CASSYNTQYF. The CDR3 DNA reads TGTGCCAGCAGCTACAATACGCAGTATTTT.